A selection of T cell receptor beta chains follows, all from one sample in a study of T-cell memory formation after mild COVID-19. TCRdb reanalysed the 5' RACE reads using MiXCR and keeps one entry per CDR3 protein. The table records about 560,000 distinct CDR3 sequences, 15% to 20% of them present only once. The sequenced sample was PBMCs or a T cell subset sorted from them (not recorded which). The origin of the receptors is an adult woman who had mild COVID-19 (a few samples of this study predate the infection). Cell type and time point are not known. The CDR3 runs from the conserved cysteine through the conserved F or W. D genes are given only for firm matches. For some rows the clone size is stated as once, few or many, or as a class when expanded; others skip it.

V gene: TRBV7-9
D gene: TRBD2
clone size: -
J gene: TRBJ2-7
CDR3 protein: CASSLVLRTSGIYEQYF
CDR3 DNA: TGTGCCAGCAGCTTAGTTCTTAGGACTAGCGGAATCTACGAGCAGTACTTC

V gene: TRBV5-1
D gene: -
clone size: few
J gene: TRBJ2-7
CDR3 protein: CASSLATEHEQYF
CDR3 DNA: TGCGCCAGCAGCTTGGCCACGGAACACGAGCAGTACTTC

V gene: TRBV29-1
D gene: TRBD1
clone size: few
J gene: TRBJ2-1
CDR3 protein: CSGARGQGGRNEQFF
CDR3 DNA: TGCAGCGGGGCCAGAGGACAGGGGGGAAGGAATGAGCAGTTCTTC

V gene: TRBV7-9
D gene: TRBD1
clone size: many
J gene: TRBJ1-1
CDR3 protein: CASSTSRQGDTEAFF
CDR3 DNA: TGTGCCAGCAGCACCTCTCGACAGGGCGACACTGAAGCTTTCTTT

V gene: TRBV11-2
D gene: TRBD2
clone size: -
J gene: TRBJ2-3
CDR3 protein: CASSLVSGYLLWSTDTQYF
CDR3 DNA: TGTGCCAGCAGCTTAGTTAGCGGGTACCTTTTGTGGAGCACAGATACGCAGTATTTT

V gene: TRBV14
D gene: -
clone size: -
J gene: TRBJ2-7
CDR3 protein: CASSQDTNSYEQYF
CDR3 DNA: TGTGCCAGCAGCCAAGACACAAATTCCTACGAGCAGTACTTC

V gene: TRBV12-3/TRBV12-4
D gene: TRBD2
clone size: -
J gene: TRBJ2-1
CDR3 protein: CASLLAGYNEQFF
CDR3 DNA: TGTGCCAGCCTACTAGCGGGGTACAATGAGCAGTTCTTC

V gene: TRBV7-9
D gene: -
clone size: -
J gene: TRBJ1-4
CDR3 protein: CASSLGGTANEKLFF
CDR3 DNA: TGTGCCAGCAGCTTAGGAGGGACGGCTAATGAAAAACTGTTTTTT

V gene: TRBV5-1
D gene: -
clone size: few
J gene: TRBJ1-4
CDR3 protein: CASRASRNYNEKLFF
CDR3 DNA: TGCGCCAGCAGGGCCAGCAGAAACTATAATGAAAAACTGTTTTTT

V gene: TRBV4-2
D gene: -
clone size: -
J gene: TRBJ2-7
CDR3 protein: CASSHSPGQRIHEQYF
CDR3 DNA: TGTGCCAGCAGCCACTCCCCCGGACAAAGGATACACGAGCAGTACTTC

V gene: TRBV4-3
D gene: -
clone size: -
J gene: TRBJ2-6
CDR3 protein: CASSQEELVGANVLTF
CDR3 DNA: TGCGCCAGCAGCCAAGAAGAATTGGTTGGGGCCAACGTCCTGACTTTC

V gene: TRBV7-7
D gene: -
clone size: -
J gene: TRBJ2-5
CDR3 protein: CASSFAGSGETQYF
CDR3 DNA: TGTGCTAGCAGCTTTGCAGGTTCAGGGGAGACCCAGTACTTC

V gene: TRBV7-9
D gene: TRBD2
clone size: -
J gene: TRBJ2-5
CDR3 protein: CASSLGAERGGETQYF
CDR3 DNA: TGTGCCAGCAGCCTAGGGGCCGAGCGGGGAGGAGAGACCCAGTACTTC

V gene: TRBV20-1
D gene: -
clone size: few
J gene: TRBJ2-1
CDR3 protein: CSAGRLAYNEQFF
CDR3 DNA: TGCAGTGCTGGGAGACTAGCCTACAATGAGCAGTTCTTC

V gene: TRBV11-2
D gene: TRBD1
clone size: many
J gene: TRBJ2-1
CDR3 protein: CASSPQGAGNEQFF
CDR3 DNA: TGTGCCAGCAGCCCACAGGGGGCTGGCAATGAGCAGTTCTTC

V gene: TRBV11-2
D gene: -
clone size: -
J gene: TRBJ2-1
CDR3 protein: CASSLSPDTLSYNEQFF
CDR3 DNA: TGTGCCAGCAGCTTATCCCCCGACACGCTCTCCTACAATGAGCAGTTCTTC

V gene: TRBV20-1
D gene: -
clone size: -
J gene: TRBJ1-3
CDR3 protein: CSARDHVYSGNTIYF
CDR3 DNA: TGCAGTGCTAGAGATCACGTCTACTCTGGAAACACCATATATTTT

V gene: TRBV20-1
D gene: -
clone size: -
J gene: TRBJ1-2
CDR3 protein: CSAMPTARYGYTF
CDR3 DNA: TGCAGTGCTATGCCGACAGCGAGATATGGCTACACCTTC

V gene: TRBV7-2
D gene: -
clone size: -
J gene: TRBJ1-5
CDR3 protein: CASSLRRGAPQPQHF
CDR3 DNA: TGTGCCAGCAGCTTAAGACGCGGGGCCCCCCAGCCCCAGCATTTT

V gene: TRBV20-1
D gene: TRBD2
clone size: -
J gene: TRBJ2-5
CDR3 protein: CSASQTSGSETQYF
CDR3 DNA: TGCAGTGCTTCACAGACTAGCGGCTCAGAGACCCAGTACTTC

V gene: TRBV4-3
D gene: -
clone size: many
J gene: TRBJ1-3
CDR3 protein: CASSQDRTVSGNTIYF
CDR3 DNA: TGCGCCAGCAGCCAAGATCGAACAGTCTCTGGAAACACCATATATTTT

V gene: TRBV5-4
D gene: TRBD2
clone size: many
J gene: TRBJ2-1
CDR3 protein: CASSLPTSGKQFF
CDR3 DNA: TGTGCCAGCAGCTTGCCCACTAGCGGGAAGCAGTTCTTC

V gene: TRBV12-5
D gene: -
clone size: few
J gene: TRBJ1-1
CDR3 protein: CASGLRLGKGNTEAFF
CDR3 DNA: TGTGCTAGTGGTTTGAGGTTGGGAAAGGGAAACACTGAAGCTTTCTTT

V gene: TRBV2
D gene: TRBD1
clone size: few
J gene: TRBJ1-5
CDR3 protein: CASSLTGGHNQPQHF
CDR3 DNA: TGTGCCAGCAGTTTGACAGGGGGCCACAATCAGCCCCAGCATTTT

V gene: TRBV5-5
D gene: TRBD1
clone size: few
J gene: TRBJ1-2
CDR3 protein: CASSSGQGADGYTF
CDR3 DNA: TGTGCCAGCAGCTCGGGACAGGGGGCGGATGGCTACACCTTC

V gene: TRBV12-3/TRBV12-4
D gene: -
clone size: few
J gene: TRBJ2-2
CDR3 protein: CASIGQNTGELFF
CDR3 DNA: TGTGCCAGCATAGGGCAGAACACCGGGGAGCTGTTTTTT

V gene: TRBV20-1
D gene: -
clone size: -
J gene: TRBJ1-4
CDR3 protein: CSAREGASREKLFF
CDR3 DNA: TGCAGTGCTAGGGAAGGGGCAAGTCGGGAAAAACTGTTTTTT

V gene: TRBV6-5
D gene: -
clone size: -
J gene: TRBJ2-7
CDR3 protein: CASSPKWGYEQYF
CDR3 DNA: TGTGCCAGCAGCCCAAAATGGGGTTACGAGCAGTACTTC

V gene: TRBV7-8
D gene: -
clone size: many
J gene: TRBJ2-1
CDR3 protein: CASSPEGSSYNEQFF
CDR3 DNA: TGTGCCAGCAGCCCCGAGGGGAGCTCCTACAATGAGCAGTTCTTC

V gene: TRBV12-3/TRBV12-4
D gene: -
clone size: -
J gene: TRBJ1-5
CDR3 protein: CASSWSGANQPQHF
CDR3 DNA: TGTGCCAGCAGTTGGTCCGGGGCCAATCAGCCCCAGCATTTT

V gene: TRBV7-9
D gene: TRBD2
clone size: -
J gene: TRBJ2-5
CDR3 protein: CASSQSGLAGVGEQETQYF
CDR3 DNA: TGTGCCAGCAGCCAATCAGGACTAGCGGGAGTCGGAGAACAAGAGACCCAGTACTTC

V gene: TRBV24-1
D gene: -
clone size: -
J gene: TRBJ1-2
CDR3 protein: CATSDLREGYGYTF
CDR3 DNA: TGTGCCACCAGTGATTTGCGGGAGGGCTATGGCTACACCTTC

V gene: TRBV12-3/TRBV12-4
D gene: TRBD1
clone size: -
J gene: TRBJ1-2
CDR3 protein: CASSLAGGTAIGYTF
CDR3 DNA: TGTGCCAGCAGTTTAGCGGGGGGGACAGCTATTGGCTACACCTTC

V gene: TRBV3-1
D gene: -
clone size: few
J gene: TRBJ1-5
CDR3 protein: CASSPGGGHQPQHF
CDR3 DNA: TGTGCCAGCAGCCCCGGAGGGGGGCATCAGCCCCAGCATTTT

V gene: TRBV24-1
D gene: -
clone size: -
J gene: TRBJ1-2
CDR3 protein: CATSDRGSNYGYTF
CDR3 DNA: TGTGCCACCAGTGACCGTGGGTCTAACTATGGCTACACCTTC

V gene: TRBV27
D gene: TRBD2
clone size: few
J gene: TRBJ2-3
CDR3 protein: CASRRAGSTDTQYF
CDR3 DNA: TGTGCCAGCAGGAGAGCGGGGAGCACAGATACGCAGTATTTT